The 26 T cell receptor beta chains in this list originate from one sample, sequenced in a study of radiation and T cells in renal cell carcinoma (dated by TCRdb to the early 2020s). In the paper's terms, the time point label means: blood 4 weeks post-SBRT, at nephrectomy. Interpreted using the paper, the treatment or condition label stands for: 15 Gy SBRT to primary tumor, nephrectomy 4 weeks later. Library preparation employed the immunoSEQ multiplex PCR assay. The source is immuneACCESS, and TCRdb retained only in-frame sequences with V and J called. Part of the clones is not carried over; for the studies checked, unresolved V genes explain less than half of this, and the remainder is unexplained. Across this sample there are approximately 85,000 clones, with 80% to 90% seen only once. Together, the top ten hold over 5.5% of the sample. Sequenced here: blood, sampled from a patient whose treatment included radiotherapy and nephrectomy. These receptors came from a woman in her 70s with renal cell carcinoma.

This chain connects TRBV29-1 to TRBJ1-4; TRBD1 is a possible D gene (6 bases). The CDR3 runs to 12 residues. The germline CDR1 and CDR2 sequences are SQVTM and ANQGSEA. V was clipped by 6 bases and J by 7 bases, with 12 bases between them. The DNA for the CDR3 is TGCAGCGTGGTGTCCAGGGGTGAAAAACTGTTTTTT. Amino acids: CSVVSRGEKLFF.

CDR3 region: CASSLPAAADTQYF. CDR3 nucleotide sequence: TGCGCCAGCAGCCTGCCAGCGGCGGCAGATACGCAGTATTTT. The rearrangement joins TRBV5-1 to TRBJ2-3, with D perhaps TRBD2 (5 bases). This CDR3 contains 14 residues. V lost 4 bases to trimming and J lost 4 bases, with 13 bases between them. The germline gives CDR1 SGHRS, CDR2 YFSETQ.

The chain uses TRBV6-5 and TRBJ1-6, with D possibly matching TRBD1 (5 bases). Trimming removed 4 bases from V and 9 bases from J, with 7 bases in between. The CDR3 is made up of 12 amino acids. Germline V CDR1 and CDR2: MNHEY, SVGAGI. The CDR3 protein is CASSSGGSPLHF. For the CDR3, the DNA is TGTGCCAGCAGTTCTGGGGGTTCACCCCTCCACTTT.

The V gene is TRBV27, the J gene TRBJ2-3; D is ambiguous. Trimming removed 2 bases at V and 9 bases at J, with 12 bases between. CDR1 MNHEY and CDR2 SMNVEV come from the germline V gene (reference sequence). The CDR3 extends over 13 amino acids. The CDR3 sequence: CASSLRVGRTQYF. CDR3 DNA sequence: TGTGCCAGCAGTTTACGGGTTGGCAGAACGCAGTATTTT.

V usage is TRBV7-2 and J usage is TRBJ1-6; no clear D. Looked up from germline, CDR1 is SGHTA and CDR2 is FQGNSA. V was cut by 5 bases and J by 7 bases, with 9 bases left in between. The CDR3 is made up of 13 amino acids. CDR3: CASSPTWNSPLHF. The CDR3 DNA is TGTGCCAGCAGCCCTACTTGGAATTCACCCCTCCACTTT.

The CDR3 nucleotides read TGTGCCAGCAGCCTTGAGGGACAGGGGCAAGAAGATACGCAGTATTTT. Its translation: CASSLEGQGQEDTQYF. The V call is TRBV28, the J call TRBJ2-3, with 10 bases lining up with TRBD1. CDR1 is MDHEN and CDR2 is SYDVKM in the germline V gene. With V trimmed by 6 bases and J by 5 bases, 11 bases remained unmatched. This CDR3 has 16 residues.

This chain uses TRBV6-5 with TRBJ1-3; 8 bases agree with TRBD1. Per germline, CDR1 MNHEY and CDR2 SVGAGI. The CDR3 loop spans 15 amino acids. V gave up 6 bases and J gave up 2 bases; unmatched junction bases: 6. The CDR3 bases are TGTGCCAGCAGGATTCAGGGGGCGCCTGGAAACACCATATATTTT. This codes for CASRIQGAPGNTIYF.

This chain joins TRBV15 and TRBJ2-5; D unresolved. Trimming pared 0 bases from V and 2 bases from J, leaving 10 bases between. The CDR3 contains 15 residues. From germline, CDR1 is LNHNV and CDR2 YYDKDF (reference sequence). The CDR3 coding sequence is TGTGCCACCAGCAGAGATTTTAGGTCGCAAGAGACCCAGTACTTC. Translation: CATSRDFRSQETQYF.

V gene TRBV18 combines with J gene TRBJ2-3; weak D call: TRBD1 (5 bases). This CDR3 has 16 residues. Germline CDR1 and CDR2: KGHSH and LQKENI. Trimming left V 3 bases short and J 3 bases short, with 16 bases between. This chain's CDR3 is CASSPLDSQYTDTQYF. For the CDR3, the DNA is TGTGCCAGCTCACCCCTTGACAGCCAATATACAGATACGCAGTATTTT.

Here the CDR3 reads CASSLLGQDGYTF. The CDR3 DNA sequence: TGTGCCAGCAGCTTACTCGGACAGGATGGCTACACCTTC. The rearrangement joins TRBV7-2 to TRBJ1-2; 7 bases agree with TRBD1. After removal of 2 bases from V and 6 bases from J, the junction contained 3 bases not matched to a gene. Germline values: CDR1 SGHTA, CDR2 FQGNSA. This CDR3 spans 13 amino acids. The full variable domain, with the rest looked up from reference TRBV7-2 and TRBJ1-2, is GAGVSQSPSNKVTEKGKDVELRCDPISGHTALYWYRQSLGQGLEFLIYFQGNSAPDKSGLPSDRFSAERTGGSVSTLTIQRTQQEDSAVYLCASSLLGQDGYTFGSGTRLTVV.

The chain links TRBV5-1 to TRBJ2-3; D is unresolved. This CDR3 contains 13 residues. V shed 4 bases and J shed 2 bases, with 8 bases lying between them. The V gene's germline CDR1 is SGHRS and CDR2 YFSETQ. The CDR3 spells CASSLIYTDTQYF. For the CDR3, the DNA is TGCGCCAGCAGCCTCATATACACAGATACGCAGTATTTT.

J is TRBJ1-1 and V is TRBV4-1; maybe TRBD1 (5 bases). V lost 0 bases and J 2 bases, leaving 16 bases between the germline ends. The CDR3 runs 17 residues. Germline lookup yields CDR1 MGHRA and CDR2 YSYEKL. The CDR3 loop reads CASSQDQRGRANTEAFF. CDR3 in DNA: TGCGCCAGCAGCCAAGATCAAAGAGGCAGGGCCAACACTGAAGCTTTCTTT.

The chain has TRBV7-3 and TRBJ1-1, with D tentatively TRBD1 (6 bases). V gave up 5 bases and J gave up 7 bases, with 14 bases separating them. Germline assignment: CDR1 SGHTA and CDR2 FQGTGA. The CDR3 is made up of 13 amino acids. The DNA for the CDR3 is TGTGCCAGCAGCCCGGGACACCTCAGTGAAGCTTTCTTT. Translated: CASSPGHLSEAFF.

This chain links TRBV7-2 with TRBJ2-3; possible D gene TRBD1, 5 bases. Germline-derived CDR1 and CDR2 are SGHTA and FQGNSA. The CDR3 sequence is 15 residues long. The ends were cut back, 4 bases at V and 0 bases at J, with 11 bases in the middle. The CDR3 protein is CASSYLRASTDTQYF. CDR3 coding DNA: TGTGCCAGCAGCTATCTCAGGGCTAGCACAGATACGCAGTATTTT.

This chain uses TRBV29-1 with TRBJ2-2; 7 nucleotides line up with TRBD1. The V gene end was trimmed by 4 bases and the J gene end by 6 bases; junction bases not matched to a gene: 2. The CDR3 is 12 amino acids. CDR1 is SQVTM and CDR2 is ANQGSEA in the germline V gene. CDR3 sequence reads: CSVGGGPGELFF. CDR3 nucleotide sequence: TGCAGCGTTGGAGGGGGCCCCGGGGAGCTGTTTTTT.

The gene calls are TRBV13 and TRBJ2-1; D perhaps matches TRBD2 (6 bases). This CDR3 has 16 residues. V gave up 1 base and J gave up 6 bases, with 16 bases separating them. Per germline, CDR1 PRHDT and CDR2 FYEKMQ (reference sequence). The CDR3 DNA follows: TGTGCCAGCAGCTTAGATCCTAGCGTAAGGGCCAATGAGCAGTTCTTC. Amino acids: CASSLDPSVRANEQFF.

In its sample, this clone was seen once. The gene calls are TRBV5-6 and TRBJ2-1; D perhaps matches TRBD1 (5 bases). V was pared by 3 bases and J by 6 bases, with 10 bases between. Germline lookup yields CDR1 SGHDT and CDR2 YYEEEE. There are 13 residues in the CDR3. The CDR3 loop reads CASSWTFGNEQFF. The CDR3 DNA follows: TGTGCCAGCAGCTGGACATTCGGCAATGAGCAGTTCTTC.

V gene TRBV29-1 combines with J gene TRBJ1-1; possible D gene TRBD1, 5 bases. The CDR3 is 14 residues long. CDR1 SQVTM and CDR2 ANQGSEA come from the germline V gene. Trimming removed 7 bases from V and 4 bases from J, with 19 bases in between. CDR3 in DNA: TGCAGCGCTGCAACCAGGGTTGGAAGCACTGAAGCTTTCTTT. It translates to CSAATRVGSTEAFF.

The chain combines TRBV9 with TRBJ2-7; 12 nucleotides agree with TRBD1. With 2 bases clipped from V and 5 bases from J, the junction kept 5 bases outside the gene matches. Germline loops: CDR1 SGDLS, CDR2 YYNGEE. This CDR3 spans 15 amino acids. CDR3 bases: TGTGCCAGCAGCGTCGGGACAGGGGGCTTCGACGAGCAGTACTTC. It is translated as CASSVGTGGFDEQYF.

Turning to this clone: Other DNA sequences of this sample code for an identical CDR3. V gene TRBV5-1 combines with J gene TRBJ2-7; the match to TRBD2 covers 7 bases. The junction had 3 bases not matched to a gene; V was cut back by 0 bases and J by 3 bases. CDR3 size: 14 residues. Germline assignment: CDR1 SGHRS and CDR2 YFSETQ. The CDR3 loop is CASSLAPGGYEQYF. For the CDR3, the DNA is TGCGCCAGCAGCTTGGCCCCGGGGGGCTACGAGCAGTACTTC.

CDR3 amino acids: CASSPGISYGYTF. The DNA of the CDR3 is TGTGCCAGCAGCCCCGGGATATCCTATGGCTACACCTTC. The chain couples TRBV7-9 to TRBJ1-2, with D unresolved. The germline V gene has CDR1 SEHNR and CDR2 FQNEAQ (reference sequence). The CDR3 extends over 13 amino acids. V lost 5 bases and J lost 4, with 11 bases in between.

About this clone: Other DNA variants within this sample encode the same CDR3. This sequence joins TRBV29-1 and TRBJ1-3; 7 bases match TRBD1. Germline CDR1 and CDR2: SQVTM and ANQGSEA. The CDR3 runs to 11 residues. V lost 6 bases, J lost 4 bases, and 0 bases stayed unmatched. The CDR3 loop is CSVGQGNTIYF. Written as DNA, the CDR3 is TGCAGCGTGGGACAGGGAAACACCATATATTTT.

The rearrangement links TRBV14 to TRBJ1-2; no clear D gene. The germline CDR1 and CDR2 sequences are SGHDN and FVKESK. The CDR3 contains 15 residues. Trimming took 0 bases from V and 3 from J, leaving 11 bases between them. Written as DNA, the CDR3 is TGTGCCAGCAGCCAAGATAAGGGTATTGACTATGGCTACACCTTC. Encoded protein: CASSQDKGIDYGYTF. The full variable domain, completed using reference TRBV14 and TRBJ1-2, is EAGVTQFPSHSVIEKGQTVTLRCDPISGHDNLYWYRRVMGKEIKFLLHFVKESKQDESGMPNNRFLAERTGGTYSTLKVQPAELEDSGVYFCASSQDKGIDYGYTFGSGTRLTVV.

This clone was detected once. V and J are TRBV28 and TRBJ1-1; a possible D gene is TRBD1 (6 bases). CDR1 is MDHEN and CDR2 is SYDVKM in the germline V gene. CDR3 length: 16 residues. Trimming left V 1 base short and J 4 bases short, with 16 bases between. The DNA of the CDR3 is TGTGCCAGCAGTTTATCGACAGGCGCTATGGGCACTGAAGCTTTCTTT. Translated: CASSLSTGAMGTEAFF.

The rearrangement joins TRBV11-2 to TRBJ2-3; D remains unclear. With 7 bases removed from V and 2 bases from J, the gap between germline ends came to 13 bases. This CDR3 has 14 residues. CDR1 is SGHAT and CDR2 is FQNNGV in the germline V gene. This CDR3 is CASTPGGFTDTQYF. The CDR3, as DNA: TGTGCCAGCACCCCGGGCGGCTTCACAGATACGCAGTATTTT. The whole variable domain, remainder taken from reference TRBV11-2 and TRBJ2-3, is EAGVAQSPRYKIIEKRQSVAFWCNPISGHATLYWYQQILGQGPKLLIQFQNNGVVDDSQLPKDRFSAERLKGVDSTLKIQPAKLEDSAVYLCASTPGGFTDTQYFGPGTRLTVL.

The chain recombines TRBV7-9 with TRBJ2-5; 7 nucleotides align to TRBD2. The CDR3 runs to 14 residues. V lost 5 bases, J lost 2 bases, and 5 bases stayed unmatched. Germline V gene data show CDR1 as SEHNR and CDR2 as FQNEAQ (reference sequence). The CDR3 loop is CASSPPSGQETQYF. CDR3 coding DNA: TGTGCCAGCAGCCCTCCTAGCGGACAAGAGACCCAGTACTTC.